The present entry profiles one T cell receptor (beta chain) with its context. Six healthy women, forming three identical twin pairs, donated samples. This record belongs to a study of identical twins' blood T cells. This CDR3 region has 16 residues. Trimming removed 4 bases at V and 7 bases at J, with 19 bases between. Germline CDR1 LGHDT, CDR2 YNNKEL (reference sequence). TCRdb reanalysed the 5' RACE reads using MiXCR and keeps one entry per CDR3 protein. The sample lists 300,000 to 450,000 distinct CDR3 sequences; approximately 30% were seen once. The chain couples TRBV3-1 to TRBJ1-4; tentative D call: TRBD1 (5 bases). The receptor comes from a woman aged 18-49 years in good health. The sequenced sample consisted of PBMCs. The CDR3 spells CASSLVFSRVGEKLFF. For the CDR3, the DNA is TGTGCCAGCAGCCTAGTCTTTTCCAGGGTTGGTGAAAAACTGTTTTTT.